This T cell receptor beta chain was identified during a study of blood T cell repertoires in COVID-19 (dated by TCRdb to 2018 to 2021). For the wider study: Collaborator samples came from the United States, Italy and Spain and covered acute and convalescent phases of COVID-19. HLA class I and class II types, where available, came from metadata supplied by the sample provider rather than from assay-based typing. The prospective study material was composed of cDNA or gDNA derived from T cells, B-cell-depleted T cells, or PBMCs. Subjects who had been exposed to COVID-19, were actively infected with it, or had recovered from it provided the deeply sampled blood TCRbeta repertoires that made up the dataset. The repertoires were made available in a free public database intended to serve as a resource for research on the immune response to SARS-CoV-2. Samples were obtained from the ongoing ImmuneRACE study (first 160 participants) and from some 1,200 subjects provided by 6 global collaborators. Sample metadata almost always included a de-identified subject ID, COVID-19 status, age in years and sex.

What the research found in general, with its limitations: The quantity of clinical and demographic metadata differed by source and by participant and was supplied without curation.

Concerning this clone itself: The antigen it recognizes is unknown. Base quality data are lacking; no much larger clone is found one base away.

In the prospective study, participants were about 18 to 95 years old, resided in about two dozen geographic areas of the United States, and were enrolled through a virtual design. In the prospective study, participants were assigned to cohorts based on the clinical history participants reported in a screening survey and a study questionnaire. In the prospective study, mobile phlebotomists collected whole blood, serum and a nasopharyngeal or oropharyngeal swab from each participant. Prospective study participants could optionally give additional blood draws and questionnaires over an approximately 2-month period. Before DNA extraction, blood samples from the prospective study were shipped at room temperature or frozen. TCRbeta CDR3 regions were amplified from genomic DNA by means of the immunoSEQ Assay, a bias-controlled multiplex PCR. Processing in the source paper ran as follows. The number of nucleated cells in each sample was estimated by amplification of reference gene primers within the assay. To quantify the absolute abundance of each unique TCRbeta CDR3 rearrangement, sequence reads were collapsed and filtered. Productive Simpson clonality was computed per sample as the square root of Simpson's diversity index over productive rearrangements. The table comes from immuneACCESS by way of TCRdb, which keeps in-frame sequences with V and J called. Part of the clones is missing from these tables; in studies checked, under half for an unresolved V gene and the rest for unknown reasons. Clonal size and the V and J genes are those of that table, whereas D and trimming came from the DNA. The sample contains 230,000 or so clones, about nine tenths of them found a single time. Around 2.5% of the sample is held by the ten biggest clonotypes.

At the junction V is shortened by 7 bases and J by 3 bases, with 15 bases in between. From cysteine to phenylalanine, the CDR3 is 15 amino acids long. Of all the DNA, just the CDR3 is kept, 45 bases in frame from base 1. As encoded in the germline V gene (reference sequence), CDR1 is LNHDA while CDR2 is SQIVND. The chain joins TRBV19 to TRBJ1-4; the D gene is possibly TRBD1, with 6 bases matching. The sequenced sample consisted of PBMCs or T cells enriched from blood (not recorded which). This receptor was obtained from a middle-aged woman with acute COVID-19. The CDR3 here reads CASTEMGQPNEKLFF. The nucleotide sequence reads as follows: TGTGCCAGTACCGAGATGGGACAACCTAATGAAAAACTGTTTTTT.